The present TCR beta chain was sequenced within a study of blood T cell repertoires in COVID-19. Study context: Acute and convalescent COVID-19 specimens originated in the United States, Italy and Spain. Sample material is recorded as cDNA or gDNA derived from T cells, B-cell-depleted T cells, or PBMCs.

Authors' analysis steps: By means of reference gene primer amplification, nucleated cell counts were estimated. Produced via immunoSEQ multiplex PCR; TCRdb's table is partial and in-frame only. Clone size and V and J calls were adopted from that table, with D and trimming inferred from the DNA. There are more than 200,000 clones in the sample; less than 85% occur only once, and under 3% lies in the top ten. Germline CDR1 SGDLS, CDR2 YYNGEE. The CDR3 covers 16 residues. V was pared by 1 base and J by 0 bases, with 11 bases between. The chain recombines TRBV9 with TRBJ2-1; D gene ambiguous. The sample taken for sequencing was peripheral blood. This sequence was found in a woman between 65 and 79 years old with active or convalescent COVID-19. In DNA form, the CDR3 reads TGTGCCAGCAGCGTAACGGGTGCTAGCTCCTACAATGAGCAGTTCTTC. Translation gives CASSVTGASSYNEQFF.